This T cell receptor beta chain stems from a study of vaccination and CD4 T cells after COVID-19. Comments on this clonotype: No antigen is known for it. The CDR3 end shows no conserved phenylalanine or tryptophan, and so a read error is likely.

Specified treatment: approximately nine-day PBMC culture with coronavirus spike peptide pools or control peptides (ViraFEST assay). Oncomine TCR Beta short-read sequencing was applied to DNA from cultured CD4+ T cells. In TCRdb, the PCR reads were re-called with MiXCR into one record per CDR3 protein. The table lists 25,000 or so distinct CDR3 sequences, approximately 39% of them singletons. Per germline, CDR1 SGHNT and CDR2 YENEEA. The ends were cut back, 3 bases at V and 8 bases at J, with 13 bases in the middle. This CDR3 has 14 amino acids. Sequences were obtained from CD4+ T cells from blood, cultured in vitro. V usage is TRBV11-3 and J usage is TRBJ2-2; maybe TRBD2 (6 bases). The source is a human donor who had recovered from COVID-19. The CDR3 loop reads CASSFPGRSGELFS. The CDR3 bases are TGTGCCAGCAGCTTTCCAGGGAGGAGTGGGGAGCTGTTTTCT.